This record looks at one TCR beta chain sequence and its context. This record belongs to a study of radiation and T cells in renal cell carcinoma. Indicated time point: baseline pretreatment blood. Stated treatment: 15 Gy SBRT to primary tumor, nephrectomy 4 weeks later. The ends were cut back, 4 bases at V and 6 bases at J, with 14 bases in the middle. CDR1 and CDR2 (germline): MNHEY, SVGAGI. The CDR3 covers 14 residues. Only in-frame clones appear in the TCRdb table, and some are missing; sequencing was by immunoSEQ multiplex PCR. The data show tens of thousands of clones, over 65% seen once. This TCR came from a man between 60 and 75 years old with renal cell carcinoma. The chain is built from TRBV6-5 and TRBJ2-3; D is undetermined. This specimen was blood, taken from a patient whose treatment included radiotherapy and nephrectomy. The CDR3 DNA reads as TGTGCCAGCAGTTCTGGGCAGGCGATGGATACGCAGTATTTT. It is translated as CASSSGQAMDTQYF.